The source of this T cell receptor (beta chain) is a study of OX40 agonist ivuxolimab in advanced cancers. About the investigation overall: Ivuxolimab was a fully human IgG2 agonistic monoclonal antibody targeting the costimulatory receptor OX40 (CD134). Prior anti-PD-1, anti-PD-L1 or anti-CTLA-4 therapy was permitted, and 40% of dose-escalation patients had received checkpoint inhibitors. Of the approximately 54 dose-escalation patients, hepatocellular carcinoma was present in roughly 19, melanoma in some 15, renal cell carcinoma in 9 and head and neck cancer in 9. Partial responses occurred in three dose-escalation patients: two with cutaneous melanoma and one with hepatocellular carcinoma. The paper covers the monotherapy dose-escalation part of the phase I ivuxolimab trial, which included N of about 50 patients. Peripheral TCRbeta sequencing aimed to test whether ivuxolimab altered TCR sequence diversity and caused clonal T-cell expansion. In the dose-escalation cohort, 82.7% of patients were male, and the mean age was approximately 60 years with a range of roughly 20 to 80. Intravenous ivuxolimab was administered to patients every 2 weeks at six dose levels: 0.01, 0.1, 0.3, 1.5, 3 and 10 mg/kg. Overall study results and their limits: At doses of 0.1 to 3.0 mg/kg, clonal expansion of both CD4+ and CD8+ T cells in blood was seen between baseline and week 6. In the 0.1-3.0 mg/kg groups, partial responders had among the lowest normalized peripheral clonal expansion, particularly in CD8+ T cells. The antigen specificity of the clonally expanded peripheral T cells was not determined. After ivuxolimab, more expanded clones were found on average in CD8+ T cells than in CD4+ T cells. Low levels of normalized T-cell clonal expansion were also seen in some patients who did not respond.

Patients with a history of autoimmune disease or receiving systemic immunosuppression were excluded from the trial. In every dose cohort, peripheral blood was drawn for TCR sequencing at baseline, cycle 4 day 1, and cycle 7 day 1. The samples were taken from a phase I, first-in-human, multicenter, open-label dose-escalation trial of ivuxolimab. Adults with locally advanced or metastatic melanoma, renal cell carcinoma, hepatocellular carcinoma or head and neck squamous cell carcinoma were enrolled in the trial. Before TCR sequencing, CD4+ T cells and CD8+ T cells from peripheral blood were sorted into separate populations. With regard to this clone: Its binding antigen is unknown. No much larger clone is present one base from it, and per-base qualities are unavailable.

For sequencing of the TCRbeta CDR3 region, genomic DNA was extracted from the sorted cells. The immunoSEQ Assay was used to sequence the TCRbeta CDR3 regions. The table was pulled from immuneACCESS by TCRdb, which kept in-frame rearrangements only. Such tables lose some clones; where checked, under half of the loss comes from unresolved V genes, and the rest has no known cause. The sample data list some 80,000 clones, and 75% to 90% of these were observed just once. More than 0.5% of the sample comes from the top ten. The germline V gene (reference sequence) supplies CDR1 SGHNT and CDR2 YYREEE. V gives up 4 bases and J gives up 0 bases, and the segment between their germline ends measures 16 bases. The CDR3 numbers 16 residues from cysteine through phenylalanine. The CDR3 DNA has 48 bases and is translated from base 1.

The sequence links TRBV5-4 to TRBJ1-1, with TRBD1 tentatively as D gene (6 bases match). This specimen was CD4+ or CD8+ T cells sorted from blood, taken in a trial of the OX40 agonist ivuxolimab. The sequence was obtained from an adult with an advanced solid tumor such as melanoma, head and neck, liver or kidney cancer. In nucleotides, the sequence is TGTGCCAGCAGCACCCCGGGGGGCCTTGTGAACACTGAAGCTTTCTTT. It translates to CASSTPGGLVNTEAFF.